This T cell receptor (beta chain) came from a study of OX40 agonist ivuxolimab in advanced cancers. Comments on this clone: The target antigen is unknown.

Findings of the study overall: Researchers report that CD8+ T cells had, on average, more expanded clones than CD4+. The CD4+ and CD8+ T cells in the blood had expanded clonally by week 6 at 0.1 to 3.0 mg/kg. No determination was made of the antigen specificity of the expanded peripheral T cells.

Between the trimmed V and J ends, which lost 5 bases and 3 bases, there was a span of 23 bases. The CDR3 sequence is 17 residues long. TCRdb keeps only in-frame clones here, not all; method: immunoSEQ multiplex PCR. The table records some 94,000 clones, 92% of them present only once. This TCR was recovered from an adult with an advanced solid tumor such as melanoma, head and neck, liver or kidney cancer. The V gene is TRBV23-1, the J gene TRBJ2-7; perhaps D is TRBD1 or TRBD2 (5 bases each). TRBV23-1 is labeled an ORF, and its function is uncertain. The input for sequencing was CD4+ or CD8+ T cells sorted from blood, taken in a trial of the OX40 agonist ivuxolimab. CDR3 amino acids: CASSFIDRDGLYYEQYF. CDR3 nucleotides: TGCGCCAGCAGTTTTATAGACCGGGACGGCCTTTACTACGAGCAGTACTTC.